This T cell receptor (beta chain) comes out of a study of cytomegalovirus exposure and HLA in healthy donors. PCR used 60 Vbeta primers and 13 Jbeta primers. Method: immunoSEQ multiplex PCR; TCRdb's copy keeps in-frame clones and lacks some. The sample consists of some 170,000 clones, 80% to 90% of them appearing once. All donors participated as healthy donors of bone marrow. Germline CDR1 and CDR2: LNHDA and SQIVND (reference sequence). V lost 5 bases, J lost 0 bases, and 14 bases lay in between. CDR3 length equals 15 residues. Specimen: PBMCs. The receptor's source is a woman between 50 and 59 years old in good health and CMV-seronegative. This sequence joins TRBV19 and TRBJ2-7, with no clear D. CDR3 region: CASSRQALSSYEQYF. The CDR3, as DNA: TGTGCCAGTAGTCGGCAGGCCTTAAGCTCCTACGAGCAGTACTTC.